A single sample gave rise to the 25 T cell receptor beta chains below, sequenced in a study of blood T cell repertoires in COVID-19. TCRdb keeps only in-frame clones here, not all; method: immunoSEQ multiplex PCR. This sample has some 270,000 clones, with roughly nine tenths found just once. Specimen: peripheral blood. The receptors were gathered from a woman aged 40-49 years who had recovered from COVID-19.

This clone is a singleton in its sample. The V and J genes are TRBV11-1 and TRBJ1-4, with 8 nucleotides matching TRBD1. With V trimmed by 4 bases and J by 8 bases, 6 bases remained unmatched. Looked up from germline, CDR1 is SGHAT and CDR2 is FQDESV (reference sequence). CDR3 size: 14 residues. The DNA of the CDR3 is TGTGCCAGCAGCTCAGGGGGCGGAAGAGAAAAACTGTTTTTT. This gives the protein CASSSGGGREKLFF.

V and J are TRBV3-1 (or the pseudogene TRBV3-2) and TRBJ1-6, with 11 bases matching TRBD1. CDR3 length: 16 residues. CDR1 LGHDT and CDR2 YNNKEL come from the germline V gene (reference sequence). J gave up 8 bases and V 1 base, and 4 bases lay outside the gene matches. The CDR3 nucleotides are TGTGCCAGCAGCCAAGCCGGGACAGGGGGTTATTCACCCCTCCACTTT. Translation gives CASSQAGTGGYSPLHF.

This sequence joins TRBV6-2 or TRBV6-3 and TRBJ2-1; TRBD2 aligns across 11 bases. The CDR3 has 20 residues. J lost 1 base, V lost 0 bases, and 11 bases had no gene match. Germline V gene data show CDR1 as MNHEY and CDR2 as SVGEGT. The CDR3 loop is CASSYSIGLAGGRSYNEQFF. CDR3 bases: TGTGCCAGCAGTTACTCGATTGGGCTAGCGGGAGGACGATCCTACAATGAGCAGTTCTTC.

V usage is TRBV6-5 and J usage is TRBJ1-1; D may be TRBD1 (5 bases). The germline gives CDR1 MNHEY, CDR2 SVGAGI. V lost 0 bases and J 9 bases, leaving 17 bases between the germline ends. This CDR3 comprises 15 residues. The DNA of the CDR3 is TGTGCCAGCAGTTACTCGAGTGGCCCAGGGAACCAAGCTTTCTTT. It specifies CASSYSSGPGNQAFF.

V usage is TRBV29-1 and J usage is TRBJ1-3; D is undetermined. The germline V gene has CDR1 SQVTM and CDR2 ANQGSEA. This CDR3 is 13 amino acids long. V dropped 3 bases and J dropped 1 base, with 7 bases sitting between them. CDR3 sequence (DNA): TGCAGCGTTGATGGGGAGTCTGGAAACACCATATATTTT. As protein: CSVDGESGNTIYF.

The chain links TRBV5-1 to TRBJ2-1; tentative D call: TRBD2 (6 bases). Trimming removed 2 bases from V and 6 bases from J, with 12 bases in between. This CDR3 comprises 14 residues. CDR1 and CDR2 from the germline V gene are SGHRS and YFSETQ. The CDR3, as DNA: TGCGCCAGCAGCTTACGGGAGAGTGGCAATGAGCAGTTCTTC. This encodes CASSLRESGNEQFF.

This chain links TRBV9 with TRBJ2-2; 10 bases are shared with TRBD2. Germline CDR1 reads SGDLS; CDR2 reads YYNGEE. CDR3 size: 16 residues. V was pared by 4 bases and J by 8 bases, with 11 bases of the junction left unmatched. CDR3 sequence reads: CASSPGLATAGGELFF. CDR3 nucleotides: TGTGCCAGCAGCCCGGGACTAGCGACCGCCGGGGGGGAGCTGTTTTTT.

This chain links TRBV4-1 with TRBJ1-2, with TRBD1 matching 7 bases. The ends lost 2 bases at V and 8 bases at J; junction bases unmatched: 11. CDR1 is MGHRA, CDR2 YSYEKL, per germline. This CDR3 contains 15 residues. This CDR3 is CASSQLRGRSDGYTF. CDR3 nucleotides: TGCGCCAGCAGCCAACTCAGGGGGAGGTCCGACGGCTACACCTTC.

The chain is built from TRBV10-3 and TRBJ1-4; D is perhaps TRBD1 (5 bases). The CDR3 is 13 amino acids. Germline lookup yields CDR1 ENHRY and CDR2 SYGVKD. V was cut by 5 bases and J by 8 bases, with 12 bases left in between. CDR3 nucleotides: TGTGCCATCAGTTCCCAGGGTTTCGAAAAACTGTTTTTT. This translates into CAISSQGFEKLFF.

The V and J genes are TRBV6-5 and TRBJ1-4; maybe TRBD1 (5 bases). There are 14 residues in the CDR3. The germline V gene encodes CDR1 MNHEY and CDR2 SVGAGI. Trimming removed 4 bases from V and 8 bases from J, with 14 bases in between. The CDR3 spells CASSLGGADEKLFF. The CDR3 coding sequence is TGTGCCAGCAGTTTAGGAGGGGCAGACGAAAAACTGTTTTTT.

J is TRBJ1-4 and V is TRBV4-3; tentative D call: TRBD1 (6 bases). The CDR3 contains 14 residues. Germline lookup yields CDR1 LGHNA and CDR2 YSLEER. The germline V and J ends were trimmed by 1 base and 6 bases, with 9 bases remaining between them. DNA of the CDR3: TGCGCCAGCAGCCAAGTAACAGGGTATGAAAAACTGTTTTTT. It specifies CASSQVTGYEKLFF.

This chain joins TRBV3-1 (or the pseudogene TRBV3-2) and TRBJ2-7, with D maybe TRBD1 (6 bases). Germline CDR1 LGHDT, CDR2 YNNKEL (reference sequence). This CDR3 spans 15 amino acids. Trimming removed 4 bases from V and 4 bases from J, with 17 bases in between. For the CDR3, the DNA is TGTGCCAGCAGCCTCCACCGGGACATACCATACGAGCAGTACTTC. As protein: CASSLHRDIPYEQYF.

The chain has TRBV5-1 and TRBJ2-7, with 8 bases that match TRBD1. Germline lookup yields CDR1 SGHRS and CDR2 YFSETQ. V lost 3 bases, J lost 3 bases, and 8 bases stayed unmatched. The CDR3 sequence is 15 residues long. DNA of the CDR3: TGCGCCAGCAGCTCGACGACAGGGGCCAACTACGAGCAGTACTTC. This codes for CASSSTTGANYEQYF.

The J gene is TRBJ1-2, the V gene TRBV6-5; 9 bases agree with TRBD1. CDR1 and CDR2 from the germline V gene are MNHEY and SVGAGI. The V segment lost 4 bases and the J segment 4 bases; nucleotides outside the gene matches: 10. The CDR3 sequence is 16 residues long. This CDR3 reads CASSSSETGGGYGYTF. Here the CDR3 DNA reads TGTGCCAGCAGTTCTTCCGAAACAGGGGGCGGCTATGGCTACACCTTC.

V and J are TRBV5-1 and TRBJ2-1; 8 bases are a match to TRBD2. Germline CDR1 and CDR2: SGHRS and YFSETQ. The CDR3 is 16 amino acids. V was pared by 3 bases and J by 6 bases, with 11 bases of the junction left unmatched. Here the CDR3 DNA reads TGCGCCAGCAGCTGGGGAGCGGGAGAGTCGGTCAATGAGCAGTTCTTC. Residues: CASSWGAGESVNEQFF. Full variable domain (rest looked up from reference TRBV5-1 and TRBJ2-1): KAGVTQTPRYLIKTRGQQVTLSCSPISGHRSVSWYQQTPGQGLQFLFEYFSETQRNKGNFPGRFSGRQFSNSRSEMNVSTLELGDSALYLCASSWGAGESVNEQFFGPGTRLTVL.

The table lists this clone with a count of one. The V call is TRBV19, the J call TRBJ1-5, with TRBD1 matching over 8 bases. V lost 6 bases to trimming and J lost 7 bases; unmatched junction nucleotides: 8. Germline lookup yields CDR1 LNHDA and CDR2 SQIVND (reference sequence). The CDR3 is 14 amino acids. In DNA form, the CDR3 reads TGTGCCAGTAGCAACCGACAGGGGCGGCAGCCCCAGCATTTT. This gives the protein CASSNRQGRQPQHF.

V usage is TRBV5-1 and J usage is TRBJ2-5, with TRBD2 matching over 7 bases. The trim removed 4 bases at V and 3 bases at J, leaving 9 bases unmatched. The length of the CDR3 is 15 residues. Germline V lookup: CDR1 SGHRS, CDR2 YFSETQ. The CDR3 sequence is CASSLGTTDEETQYF. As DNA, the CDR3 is TGCGCCAGCAGCCTAGGGACTACCGATGAAGAGACCCAGTACTTC.

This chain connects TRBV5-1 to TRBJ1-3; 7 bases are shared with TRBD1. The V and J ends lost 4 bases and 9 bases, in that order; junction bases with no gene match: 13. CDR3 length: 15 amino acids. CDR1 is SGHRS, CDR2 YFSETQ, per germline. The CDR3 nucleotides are TGCGCCAGCAGCGCTAAGGGGGCGGTCGGAGGCACCATATATTTT. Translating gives CASSAKGAVGGTIYF.

CDR3 DNA: TGCGCCAGCAGCTTGGGACAGAACTATGGCTACACCTTC. It translates to CASSLGQNYGYTF. The chain couples TRBV5-1 to TRBJ1-2; maybe TRBD1 (5 bases). The CDR3 covers 13 residues. V was shortened by 0 bases and J by 2 bases, with 5 bases between the two germline ends. Germline V lookup: CDR1 SGHRS, CDR2 YFSETQ.

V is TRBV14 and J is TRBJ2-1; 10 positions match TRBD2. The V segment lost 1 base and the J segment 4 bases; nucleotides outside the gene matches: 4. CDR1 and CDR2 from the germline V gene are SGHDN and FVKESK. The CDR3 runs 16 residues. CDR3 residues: CASSQVISGGYNEQFF. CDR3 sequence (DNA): TGTGCCAGCAGCCAAGTGATTAGCGGGGGGTACAATGAGCAGTTCTTC.

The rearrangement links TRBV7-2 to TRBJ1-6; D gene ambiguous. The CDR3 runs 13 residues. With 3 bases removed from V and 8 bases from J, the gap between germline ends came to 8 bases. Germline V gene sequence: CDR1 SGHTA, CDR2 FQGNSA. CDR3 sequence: CASSLQEDSPLHF. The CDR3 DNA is TGTGCCAGCAGCTTGCAGGAGGATTCACCCCTCCACTTT.

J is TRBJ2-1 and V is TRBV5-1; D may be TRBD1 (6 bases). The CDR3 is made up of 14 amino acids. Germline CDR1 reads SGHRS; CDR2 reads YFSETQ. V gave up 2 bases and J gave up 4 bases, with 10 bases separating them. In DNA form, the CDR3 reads TGCGCCAGCAGCTTTTCAGGGGCATACAATGAGCAGTTCTTC. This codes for CASSFSGAYNEQFF. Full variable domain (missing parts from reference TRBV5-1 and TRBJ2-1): KAGVTQTPRYLIKTRGQQVTLSCSPISGHRSVSWYQQTPGQGLQFLFEYFSETQRNKGNFPGRFSGRQFSNSRSEMNVSTLELGDSALYLCASSFSGAYNEQFFGPGTRLTVL.

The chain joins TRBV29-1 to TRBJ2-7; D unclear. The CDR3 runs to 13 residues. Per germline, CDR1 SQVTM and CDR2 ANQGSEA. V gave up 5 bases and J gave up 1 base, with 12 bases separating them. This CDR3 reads CSVLHSNSYEQYF. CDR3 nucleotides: TGCAGCGTTTTACATTCAAATTCCTACGAGCAGTACTTC.

CDR3 coding DNA: TGTGCCAGCAGTTACTCCCTAAGCGGAGATACGCAGTATTTT. Protein product: CASSYSLSGDTQYF. This rearrangement joins TRBV6-5 to TRBJ2-3, with D tentatively TRBD2 (5 bases). Germline V CDR1 and CDR2: MNHEY, SVGAGI. The ends were cut back, 0 bases at V and 5 bases at J, with 9 bases in the middle. The CDR3 is 14 residues long.

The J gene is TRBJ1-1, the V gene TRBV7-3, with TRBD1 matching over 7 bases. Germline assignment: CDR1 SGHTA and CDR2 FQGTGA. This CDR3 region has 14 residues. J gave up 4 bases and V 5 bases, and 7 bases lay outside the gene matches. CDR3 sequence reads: CASSPTTGLTEAFF. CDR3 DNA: TGTGCCAGCAGCCCAACGACAGGGCTCACTGAAGCTTTCTTT.